A single sample is the source of the 32 T cell receptor beta chains below, sequenced in a study of blood T cells in healthy people across ages. Through a sample-barcoded 5' primer and a J-beta primer mix, a second PCR was run for roughly 6 to 11 cycles. TCRdb reprocessed the 5' RACE reads via MiXCR and lists one record per CDR3 protein. The table records about 400,000 distinct CDR3 sequences, over 45% of them present only once. The sample taken for sequencing was blood. The source is a man aged 55 to 70 in good health.

This clonotype was counted ten times or more. This chain uses TRBV7-9 with TRBJ2-5; TRBD2 matches at 9 bases. The trim removed 3 bases at V and 11 bases at J, leaving 10 bases unmatched. The CDR3 contains 14 residues. The germline V gene encodes CDR1 SEHNR and CDR2 FQNEAQ (reference sequence). The CDR3, as DNA: TGTGCCAGCAGCTTTAGCGGGGGTTGGGATGAGCAGTACTTC. This codes for CASSFSGGWDEQYF. Full variable domain (missing parts from reference TRBV7-9 and TRBJ2-5): DTGVSQNPRHKITKRGQNVTFRCDPISEHNRLYWYRQTLGQGPEFLTYFQNEAQLEKSRLLSDRFSAERPKGSFSTLEIQRTEQGDSAMYLCASSFSGGWDEQYFGPGTRLLVL.

About this clonotype itself: An end of the junction differs from the germline gene, which may be a read error. The rearrangement uses TRBV28 and TRBJ2-7; maybe TRBD2 (6 bases). Germline CDR1 and CDR2: MDHEN and SYDVKM. This CDR3 has 15 amino acids. The CDR3 DNA follows: TGTACCAGCAGTTTAGGGCACGCCGCGGGGTACGAGCAGTACTTC. Encoded protein: CTSSLGHAAGYEQYF. The full variable domain, in which reference TRBV28 and TRBJ2-7 provide the parts outside the CDR3, is DVKVTQSSRYLVKRTGEKVFLECVQDMDHENMFWYRQDPGLGLRLIYFSYDVKMKEKGDIPEGYSVSREKKERFSLILESASTNQTSMYLCTSSLGHAAGYEQYFGPGTRLTVT.

The chain combines TRBV9 with TRBJ2-6, with D perhaps being TRBD1 or TRBD2 (5 bases each). Germline V CDR1 and CDR2: SGDLS, YYNGEE. The V end lost 2 bases, the J end lost 2 bases, and 8 bases lay between the germline ends. This CDR3 has 15 residues. In DNA, the CDR3 is TGTGCCAGCAGCGTGGGGGTAGCTGGGGCCAACGTCCTGACTTTC. Its protein is CASSVGVAGANVLTF.

This sequence joins TRBV14 and TRBJ1-2; D not resolved. The germline V gene has CDR1 SGHDN and CDR2 FVKESK. CDR3 length equals 14 residues. Deletions cut 3 bases from V and 2 bases from J, with 10 bases between. CDR3 region: CASSHLIGNYGYTF. CDR3 nucleotides: TGTGCCAGCAGCCACCTCATAGGAAACTATGGCTACACCTTC.

V usage is TRBV12-3 or TRBV12-4 and J usage is TRBJ1-1; D might be TRBD1 (6 bases). CDR3 length: 15 amino acids. Trimming cost V 2 bases and J 6 bases, with 16 bases left between them. CDR3 nucleotides: TGTGCCAGCAGTTTAAATCTCAGGGGAGCAGCTGAAGCTTTCTTT. It translates to CASSLNLRGAAEAFF.

In its sample, this clonotype was seen many times. The chain couples TRBV20-1 to TRBJ1-5; TRBD1 might be the D (5 bases). Trimming shortened V by 3 bases and J by 0 bases, and 6 bases separated the two germline ends. The CDR3 is made up of 13 amino acids. Germline CDR1 and CDR2: DFQATT and SNEGSKA (reference sequence). The CDR3 nucleotides are TGCAGTGCTAGGGGGGTTAGCAATCAGCCCCAGCATTTT. Translating gives CSARGVSNQPQHF.

This clonotype was seen more than once but under ten times. This chain joins TRBV4-1 and TRBJ1-5; D is perhaps TRBD1 (5 bases). The CDR3 is made up of 14 amino acids. Germline values: CDR1 MGHRA, CDR2 YSYEKL. Trimming left V 2 bases short and J 4 bases short, with 9 bases between. The DNA for the CDR3 is TGCGCCAGCAGCCAACCGGGGGAAAATCAGCCCCAGCATTTT. Protein: CASSQPGENQPQHF.

This clonotype was seen only once. V is TRBV20-1 and J is TRBJ2-3, with 11 bases identical to TRBD2. CDR1 DFQATT and CDR2 SNEGSKA come from the germline V gene (reference sequence). The CDR3 runs 15 residues. V was clipped by 5 bases and J by 4 bases; unmatched bases: 8. This chain's CDR3 is CSAVRLAGSADTQYF. The CDR3 DNA reads as TGCAGTGCTGTGAGACTAGCGGGATCCGCAGATACGCAGTATTTT.

The CDR3 protein is CASSFQGQGGKTEAFF. DNA of the CDR3: TGCGCCAGCAGCTTCCAGGGACAGGGTGGAAAGACTGAAGCTTTCTTT. This rearrangement joins TRBV5-1 to TRBJ1-1; TRBD1 matches at 9 bases. The V and J ends lost 2 bases and 5 bases, in that order; junction bases with no gene match: 10. Germline CDR1 reads SGHRS; CDR2 reads YFSETQ. The CDR3 covers 16 residues.

The chain combines TRBV9 with TRBJ2-3; TRBD2 matches 8 bases. Trimming removed 3 bases from V and 7 bases from J; junction bases left unmatched: 13. CDR1 and CDR2 (germline): SGDLS, YYNGEE. The length of the CDR3 is 16 residues. This CDR3 is CASSARTSREGYTQYF. In DNA form, the CDR3 reads TGTGCCAGCAGCGCCCGGACTAGCCGAGAGGGTTATACGCAGTATTTT.

This clonotype was picked up a small number of times. This sequence joins TRBV10-3 and TRBJ2-3; D possibly matches TRBD1 or TRBD2 (6 bases each). The germline V gene encodes CDR1 ENHRY and CDR2 SYGVKD. V shed 7 bases and J shed 1 base, with 15 bases lying between them. The CDR3 consists of 15 residues. This CDR3 reads CAITEGEAGTDTQYF. The CDR3 DNA reads TGTGCCATCACCGAGGGGGAGGCTGGCACAGATACGCAGTATTTT.

The rearrangement joins TRBV5-8 to TRBJ1-2; the match to TRBD1 covers 10 bases. The J segment lost 8 bases and the V segment lost 4 bases, leaving 11 bases of the junction unmatched. Per the germline V gene, CDR1 is SGHTS and CDR2 is YDEGEE. The length of the CDR3 is 15 residues. CDR3 in amino acids: CASSGRRDRGEGYTF. The CDR3 DNA follows: TGTGCCAGCAGCGGACGCCGGGACAGGGGAGAAGGCTACACCTTC.

The V call is TRBV10-1, the J call TRBJ2-1; TRBD1 or TRBD2 may be the D gene (7 bases each). V was cut by 2 bases and J by 13 bases, with 24 bases left in between. Germline V gene sequence: CDR1 WNHNN, CDR2 SYGVQD (reference sequence). The CDR3 runs 16 residues. The chain's CDR3 is CASSEGRQGGRETQFF. CDR3 coding DNA: TGCGCCAGCAGTGAGGGAAGACAGGGCGGGAGAGAGACCCAGTTCTTC.

This chain joins TRBV7-2 and TRBJ2-1; TRBD2 matches at 13 bases. Looked up from germline, CDR1 is SGHTA and CDR2 is FQGNSA. The CDR3 extends over 16 amino acids. V lost 4 bases to trimming and J lost 7 bases; unmatched junction nucleotides: 7. The CDR3 DNA is TGTGCCAGCAGCTCCCCGGGACTAGCGGGATCGAATGAGCAGTTCTTC. Translation gives CASSSPGLAGSNEQFF. The entire variable domain, with the rest obtained from reference TRBV7-2 and TRBJ2-1, is as follows: GAGVSQSPSNKVTEKGKDVELRCDPISGHTALYWYRQSLGQGLEFLIYFQGNSAPDKSGLPSDRFSAERTGGSVSTLTIQRTQQEDSAVYLCASSSPGLAGSNEQFFGPGTRLTVL.

This clonotype appeared a few times. The gene calls are TRBV28 and TRBJ2-4, with 7 bases fitting TRBD2. From germline, CDR1 is MDHEN and CDR2 SYDVKM. Losses at the gene ends were 5 bases for V and 0 bases for J; bases not matched to a gene: 1. This CDR3 is built from 14 residues. The CDR3: CASSASGAKNIQYF. CDR3 in DNA: TGTGCCAGCAGTGCTAGCGGAGCCAAAAACATTCAGTACTTC.

The chain employs TRBV6-1 and TRBJ1-1; TRBD1 matches at 7 bases. Trimming cost V 3 bases and J 5 bases; bases outside gene matches: 6. Looked up from germline, CDR1 is MNHNS and CDR2 is SASEGT. The CDR3 extends over 14 amino acids. The CDR3 DNA is TGTGCCAGCAGTGACGGTGGCAGGGGGACTGAAGCTTTCTTT. Translation: CASSDGGRGTEAFF.

This rearrangement joins TRBV29-1 to TRBJ1-5; 10 nucleotides align to TRBD1. V shed 6 bases and J 6 bases; nucleotides not matched to a gene: 5. The CDR3 is made up of 13 amino acids. Germline V gene lookup returns CDR1 SQVTM and CDR2 ANQGSEA. The CDR3 loop is CSVTGGRGQPQHF. The DNA of the CDR3 is TGCAGCGTGACAGGGGGCCGGGGTCAGCCCCAGCATTTT.

This clonotype was observed a few times. The chain carries TRBV5-1 and TRBJ2-5; 12 bases agree with TRBD1. The trim removed 4 bases at V and 5 bases at J, leaving 6 bases unmatched. The CDR3 is 15 amino acids. From germline, CDR1 is SGHRS and CDR2 YFSETQ. The CDR3 loop is CASSGTGGNSETQYF. As DNA, the CDR3 is TGCGCCAGCAGCGGGACAGGGGGCAATTCGGAGACCCAGTACTTC.

This clonotype has more than one count but fewer than ten. The chain joins TRBV28 to TRBJ2-4; D remains unclear. The CDR3 contains 15 residues. The ends were cut back, 3 bases at V and 0 bases at J, with 9 bases in the middle. Germline lookup yields CDR1 MDHEN and CDR2 SYDVKM. The DNA of the CDR3 is TGTGCCAGCAGTTTGTCTTCTGTAGCCAAAAACATTCAGTACTTC. Protein sequence: CASSLSSVAKNIQYF.

The chain combines TRBV7-9 with TRBJ2-4; D is undetermined. The J call may be faulty, since TRBJ2-7 better matches the DNA end. The CDR3 loop spans 11 amino acids. CDR1 SEHNR and CDR2 FQNEAQ come from the germline V gene (reference sequence). The CDR3 nucleotides are TGTGCCAGCAGCTTAATTTCCGAGCAGTACTTC. Amino acids: CASSLISEQYF.

This chain uses TRBV11-2 with TRBJ2-1; D is tentatively TRBD1 or TRBD2 (6 bases each). The CDR3 covers 14 residues. The V end lost 1 base, the J end lost 8 bases, and 12 bases lay between the germline ends. Germline CDR1 and CDR2: SGHAT and FQNNGV. DNA of the CDR3: TGTGCCAGCAGCTTAGGGGGGGCCACGGATGAGCAGTTCTTC. It translates to CASSLGGATDEQFF.

V and J are TRBV7-2 and TRBJ2-1; either TRBD1 or TRBD2 may fit D (5 bases each). The CDR3 spans 15 residues. Trimming stripped 4 bases from V and 8 bases from J, with 18 bases between. Germline V CDR1 and CDR2: SGHTA, FQGNSA. CDR3 protein: CASSSPSFSGHEQFF. CDR3 DNA: TGTGCCAGCAGCTCCCCATCATTCTCGGGGCATGAGCAGTTCTTC.

This clonotype was seen repeatedly, ten times or more. The V and J genes are TRBV27 and TRBJ2-3, with a weak D call TRBD2 (5 bases). Deletions cut 7 bases from V and 0 bases from J, with 11 bases between. The CDR3 extends over 14 amino acids. Germline CDR1 is MNHEY and CDR2 is SMNVEV (reference sequence). The CDR3 protein is CASTRGGSTDTQYF. The CDR3 nucleotides are TGTGCCAGCACCCGTGGCGGGAGCACAGATACGCAGTATTTT.

CDR3 in amino acids: CASRLQGLATDTQYF. Written as DNA, the CDR3 is TGTGCCAGCAGACTGCAGGGGCTAGCAACAGATACGCAGTATTTT. This chain connects TRBV27 to TRBJ2-3; D is perhaps TRBD1 (6 bases). With 6 bases removed from V and 3 bases from J, the gap between germline ends came to 16 bases. The CDR3 runs to 15 residues. CDR1 and CDR2 from the germline V gene are MNHEY and SMNVEV (reference sequence).

The gene calls are TRBV4-1 and TRBJ2-7; TRBD1 aligns across 7 bases. The CDR3 contains 17 residues. The germline CDR1 and CDR2 sequences are MGHRA and YSYEKL. V lost 2 bases and J lost 0; bases outside the gene matches: 10. In DNA, the CDR3 is TGCGCCAGCAGCCAATTTGAGGGCGCAGGGGGCTCCTACGAGCAGTACTTC. This sequence encodes CASSQFEGAGGSYEQYF.

This clonotype occurred a few times. V and J are TRBV18 and TRBJ2-6; D is ambiguous. CDR1 and CDR2 (germline): KGHSH, LQKENI. This CDR3 is 17 amino acids long. V shed 3 bases and J shed 3 bases, with 15 bases lying between them. CDR3 in amino acids: CASSPTVSRFGANVLTF. The CDR3, as DNA: TGTGCCAGCTCACCTACCGTAAGCAGGTTTGGGGCCAACGTCCTGACTTTC.

This clonotype appeared a single time. This may stem from a read error, because a much larger clone lies one nucleotide away. The chain joins TRBV28 to TRBJ1-2; D perhaps matches TRBD1 (5 bases). Germline CDR1 MDHEN, CDR2 SYDVKM. The CDR3 consists of 11 residues. Trimming shortened V by 8 bases and J by 4 bases, and 8 bases separated the two germline ends. The CDR3 bases are TGTGCCAGCGAGCAGGGCTATGGCTACACCTTC. This sequence encodes CASEQGYGYTF.

The chain couples TRBV20-1 to TRBJ1-5; tentative D call: TRBD1 (5 bases). This CDR3 has 17 amino acids. V lost 3 bases and J lost 2, with 20 bases in between. The germline CDR1 and CDR2 sequences are DFQATT and SNEGSKA (reference sequence). CDR3: CSARMAVQGWGNQPQHF. The CDR3 DNA is TGCAGTGCTAGGATGGCGGTTCAGGGATGGGGCAATCAGCCCCAGCATTTT.

The chain carries TRBV2 and TRBJ2-7; 7 bases match TRBD1. The ends lost 7 bases at V and 2 bases at J; junction bases unmatched: 5. The CDR3 totals 13 residues. CDR1 is SNHLY and CDR2 is FYNNEI in the germline V gene. This CDR3 is CASNGQAAYEQYF. CDR3 DNA sequence: TGTGCCAGCAATGGACAGGCGGCCTACGAGCAGTACTTC.

The J gene is TRBJ2-1, the V gene TRBV7-2, with 8 positions matching TRBD1. Trimming took 5 bases from V and 1 from J; bases not matched to a gene: 10. Germline CDR1 and CDR2: SGHTA and FQGNSA. CDR3 size: 17 residues. CDR3 protein: CASSALAGTGSYNEQFF. Here the CDR3 DNA reads TGTGCCAGCAGCGCCCTGGCAGGGACAGGTTCCTACAATGAGCAGTTCTTC.

This clonotype has ten or more counts. This sequence joins TRBV29-1 and TRBJ2-7; 8 nucleotides align to TRBD1. V was clipped by 5 bases and J by 0 bases; unmatched bases: 6. CDR3 size: 14 residues. CDR1 and CDR2 (germline): SQVTM, ANQGSEA. In DNA, the CDR3 is TGCAGCGTTTCAACAGGGGGGACCTCCTACGAGCAGTACTTC. Its translation is CSVSTGGTSYEQYF.

The J gene is TRBJ1-5, the V gene TRBV7-8, with D perhaps TRBD1 (5 bases). The germline V gene encodes CDR1 SGHVS and CDR2 FQNEAQ. Trimming took 1 base from V and 1 from J, leaving 11 bases between them. There are 16 residues in the CDR3. CDR3 in amino acids: CASSLVAGTSNQPQHF. In DNA form, the CDR3 reads TGTGCCAGCAGCTTAGTGGCAGGGACCAGCAATCAGCCCCAGCATTTT.